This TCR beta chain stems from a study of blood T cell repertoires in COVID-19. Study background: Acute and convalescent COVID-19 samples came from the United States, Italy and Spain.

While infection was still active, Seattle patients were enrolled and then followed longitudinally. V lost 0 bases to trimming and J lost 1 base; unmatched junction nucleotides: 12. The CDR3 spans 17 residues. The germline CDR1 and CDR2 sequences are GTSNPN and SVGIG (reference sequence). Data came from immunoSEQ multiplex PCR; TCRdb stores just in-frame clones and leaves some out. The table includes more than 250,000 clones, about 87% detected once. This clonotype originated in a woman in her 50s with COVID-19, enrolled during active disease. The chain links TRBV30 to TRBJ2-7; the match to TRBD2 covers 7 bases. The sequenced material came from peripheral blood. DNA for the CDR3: TGTGCCTGGAGTGTAGGATTCGGGGGAGGGCTTTCCTACGAGCAGTACTTC. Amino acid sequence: CAWSVGFGGGLSYEQYF.